A single sample gave rise to the 18 T cell receptor beta chains below, sequenced in a study of blood T cell repertoires in COVID-19 (dated by TCRdb to the early 2020s). Receptor amplification or capture employed the immunoSEQ multiplex PCR assay. TCRdb stores this immuneACCESS table with in-frame sequences only. Part of the clones is absent; in the studies checked, under half of the shortfall reflects unresolved V genes, and no reason is known for the rest. This sample holds approximately 88,000 clones; about 83% were observed only once. The ten largest clones capture roughly 6.7% of the sample. The sample consisted of peripheral blood. The receptors were sampled from a man between 65 and 85 years old with COVID-19, enrolled during active disease.

The chain carries TRBV6-5 and TRBJ1-4, with a weak D call TRBD1 (5 bases). Germline-derived CDR1 and CDR2 are MNHEY and SVGAGI. Trimming removed 7 bases from V and 6 bases from J, with 15 bases in between. The CDR3 spans 14 residues. The CDR3 sequence: CASKNWGVDEKLFF. The CDR3 nucleotides are TGTGCCAGCAAAAATTGGGGGGTCGATGAAAAACTGTTTTTT.

This chain connects TRBV19 to TRBJ1-2, with D perhaps matching TRBD1 (6 bases). CDR1 and CDR2 from the germline V gene are LNHDA and SQIVND (reference sequence). The CDR3 sequence is 15 residues long. V was trimmed by 2 bases and J by 3 bases, leaving 13 bases between them. The CDR3 nucleotides are TGTGCCAGTAGTATATGGGGGCGCCGGGACTATGGCTACACCTTC. The encoded protein is CASSIWGRRDYGYTF.

The J gene is TRBJ2-1, the V gene TRBV7-8; 7 nucleotides line up with TRBD2. The germline V gene has CDR1 SGHVS and CDR2 FQNEAQ. V was pared by 1 base and J by 7 bases, with 7 bases of the junction left unmatched. The CDR3 is made up of 15 amino acids. The CDR3 loop reads CASSLGASGRNEQFF. The CDR3 DNA reads as TGTGCCAGCAGCTTAGGAGCTAGCGGACGAAATGAGCAGTTCTTC.

The CDR3 spells CASSIQGADGYTF. DNA of the CDR3: TGTGCCAGTAGTATACAGGGGGCCGATGGCTACACCTTC. The chain combines TRBV19 with TRBJ1-2, with 8 bases fitting TRBD1. The ends lost 2 bases at V and 6 bases at J; junction bases unmatched: 2. This CDR3 is 13 amino acids long. The germline V gene encodes CDR1 LNHDA and CDR2 SQIVND (reference sequence).

On this clone itself: The junction differs from germline at one of its ends, possibly a read error. This chain joins TRBV7-9 and TRBJ2-3; 9 nucleotides match TRBD1. The CDR3 totals 17 residues. Germline assignment: CDR1 SEHNR and CDR2 FQNEAQ (reference sequence). CDR3 nucleotide sequence: TGTGCCAGCACCTTAGGGGCCACGGGACAGGGTTCCGATACGCAGTATTTT. Residues: CASTLGATGQGSDTQYF.

The V gene is TRBV12-3 or TRBV12-4, the J gene TRBJ2-1; D is unresolved. The CDR3 extends over 13 amino acids. V was pared by 3 bases and J by 5 bases, with 8 bases between. Here the CDR3 DNA reads TGTGCCAGCAGTTTTTTGGCCGACAATGAGCAGTTCTTC. It encodes CASSFLADNEQFF.

The rearrangement links TRBV27 to TRBJ2-1, with 7 bases fitting TRBD2. Trimming removed 3 bases from V and 0 bases from J; junction bases left unmatched: 8. CDR3 length equals 17 residues. The germline V gene encodes CDR1 MNHEY and CDR2 SMNVEV (reference sequence). This chain's CDR3 is CASSFERDFASYNEQFF. In nucleotides, the CDR3 is TGTGCCAGCAGTTTTGAGCGGGACTTCGCCTCCTACAATGAGCAGTTCTTC.

V gene TRBV3-1 (or the pseudogene TRBV3-2) combines with J gene TRBJ1-1, with TRBD1 matching 8 bases. The CDR3 runs to 14 residues. Per the germline V gene, CDR1 is LGHDT and CDR2 is YNNKEL (reference sequence). J gave up 5 bases and V 1 base, and 3 bases lay outside the gene matches. The CDR3 loop is CASSQGTGITEAFF. In DNA form, the CDR3 reads TGTGCCAGCAGCCAAGGGACAGGGATAACTGAAGCTTTCTTT.

The chain links TRBV6-6 to TRBJ1-1; D gene uncertain. There are 11 residues in the CDR3. V shed 2 bases and J shed 10 bases, with 8 bases lying between them. Germline lookup yields CDR1 MNHNY and CDR2 SVGAGI (reference sequence). CDR3 in amino acids: CASSYERGAFF. In DNA form, the CDR3 reads TGTGCCAGCAGTTACGAGCGGGGAGCTTTCTTT.

This clone was found a few times. The chain carries TRBV28 and TRBJ1-6; D may be TRBD1 (6 bases). The V end was cut by 5 bases, the J end by 7 bases, with 12 bases between. Germline V gives CDR1 MDHEN, CDR2 SYDVKM. The CDR3 totals 14 residues. CDR3 DNA: TGTGCCAGCAGTATTGGGACACCGAATTCACCCCTCCACTTT. This sequence encodes CASSIGTPNSPLHF.

The chain uses TRBV10-3 and TRBJ2-7; D is unresolved. Trimming took 4 bases from V and 1 from J, leaving 17 bases between them. This CDR3 spans 16 amino acids. Germline CDR1 reads ENHRY; CDR2 reads SYGVKD. CDR3 in DNA: TGTGCCATCAGTGCTTCTCCCGGAGCAGCATCCTACGAGCAGTACTTC. Residues: CAISASPGAASYEQYF.

The chain combines TRBV7-9 with TRBJ1-6, with 8 bases aligning to TRBD1. This CDR3 has 16 residues. The germline CDR1 and CDR2 sequences are SEHNR and FQNEAQ (reference sequence). J lost 9 bases, V lost 5 bases, and 12 bases had no gene match. For the CDR3, the DNA is TGTGCCAGCAGCCGCCTGGGCGGACAGGGAGCTTCACCCCTCCACTTT. It yields the protein CASSRLGGQGASPLHF. Full variable domain (remainder filled in from reference TRBV7-9 and TRBJ1-6): DTGVSQNPRHKITKRGQNVTFRCDPISEHNRLYWYRQTLGQGPEFLTYFQNEAQLEKSRLLSDRFSAERPKGSFSTLEIQRTEQGDSAMYLCASSRLGGQGASPLHFGNGTRLTVT.

The chain couples TRBV6-1 to TRBJ2-7; 14 bases fit TRBD2. Germline CDR1 is MNHNS and CDR2 is SASEGT. V lost 2 bases, J lost 5 bases, and 2 bases stayed unmatched. The CDR3 runs to 15 residues. CDR3 nucleotide sequence: TGTGCCAGCAGTGAACCGGGACTAGCGGGAGACGAGCAGTACTTC. Protein product: CASSEPGLAGDEQYF.

The chain couples TRBV6-5 to TRBJ2-1; D remains unclear. Germline CDR1 reads MNHEY; CDR2 reads SVGAGI. This CDR3 is built from 14 residues. V was shortened by 6 bases and J by 3 bases, with 12 bases between the two germline ends. CDR3 protein: CASSPTGFYNEQFF. CDR3 coding DNA: TGTGCCAGCAGCCCCACCGGGTTCTACAATGAGCAGTTCTTC.

The chain employs TRBV5-4 and TRBJ1-4; perhaps TRBD1 as D (5 bases). Per the germline V gene, CDR1 is SGHNT and CDR2 is YYREEE (reference sequence). There are 15 residues in the CDR3. The V gene lost 0 bases and the J gene lost 5 bases, with 11 bases spanning the gap. CDR3 residues: CASSLAAGSNEKLFF. The CDR3 coding sequence is TGTGCCAGCAGCTTGGCCGCAGGGTCCAATGAAAAACTGTTTTTT.

Here the CDR3 reads CASRPAGTGVMVLFF. In DNA, the CDR3 is TGTGCCAGCAGGCCCGCCGGGACAGGGGTTATGGTGCTGTTTTTT. This chain links TRBV28 with TRBJ2-2; 10 bases map to TRBD1. CDR1 is MDHEN, CDR2 SYDVKM, per germline. The CDR3 runs 15 residues. J lost 13 bases, V lost 6 bases, and 14 bases had no gene match.

This clone was counted a single time. CDR3 in amino acids: CASSQRSSAYYGYTF. CDR3 DNA sequence: TGTGCCAGCAGCCAACGGTCCAGCGCCTACTATGGCTACACCTTC. The rearrangement uses TRBV3-1 (or the pseudogene TRBV3-2) and TRBJ1-2; the D is unclear. Trimming removed 2 bases from V and 3 bases from J, with 13 bases in between. Germline CDR1 is LGHDT and CDR2 is YNNKEL (reference sequence). CDR3 length: 15 residues.

The rearrangement uses TRBV2 and TRBJ1-2, with D unresolved. The CDR3 extends over 14 amino acids. V was trimmed by 6 bases and J by 0 bases, leaving 11 bases between them. Germline loops: CDR1 SNHLY, CDR2 FYNNEI. CDR3: CASSENTANYGYTF. The CDR3 nucleotides read TGTGCCAGCAGCGAAAATACAGCTAACTATGGCTACACCTTC.